These 21 T cell receptor beta chains were sequenced from one sample in a study of blood T cells in healthy people across ages. Combining a sample-barcoded 5' primer with a J-beta primer mix, a second PCR ran for roughly 7 to 12 cycles. TCRdb re-called the 5' RACE reads through MiXCR, storing one row per CDR3 protein. The data contain hundreds of thousands of distinct CDR3 sequences, more than 20% of them singletons. The sequencing input was blood. All receptors come from a man aged 70-80 years in good health.

This clonotype was seen more than once but under ten times. The chain combines TRBV28 with TRBJ2-7, with D perhaps matching TRBD2 (7 bases). The germline V gene encodes CDR1 MDHEN and CDR2 SYDVKM. This CDR3 has 14 amino acids. The ends were cut back, 3 bases at V and 5 bases at J, with 14 bases in the middle. The CDR3 DNA follows: TGTGCCAGCAGTTTGGCGGGGGCGTTCCACGAGCAGTACTTC. Translated: CASSLAGAFHEQYF.

This clonotype has only a few counts. The gene calls are TRBV20-1 and TRBJ2-5; D is ambiguous. Germline V gene data show CDR1 as DFQATT and CDR2 as SNEGSKA (reference sequence). This CDR3 is built from 12 residues. The germline V and J ends were trimmed by 0 bases and 11 bases, with 13 bases remaining between them. The CDR3 loop reads CSARDRLGLQYF. CDR3 bases: TGCAGTGCTAGAGATCGGCTAGGGTTGCAGTACTTC.

V and J are TRBV11-2 and TRBJ2-7, with 12 bases that match TRBD2. Germline values: CDR1 SGHAT, CDR2 FQNNGV. The V gene end was trimmed by 3 bases and the J gene end by 9 bases; junction bases not matched to a gene: 3. This CDR3 has 13 residues. CDR3 sequence (DNA): TGTGCCAGCAGCTTGGGGACTAGCGGGTCGCAGTACTTC. This sequence encodes CASSLGTSGSQYF.

The gene calls are TRBV7-7 and TRBJ2-2; 11 bases agree with TRBD2. Germline assignment: CDR1 SSHAT and CDR2 FNYEAQ (reference sequence). The CDR3 runs 15 residues. The CDR3 protein is CAIAGGPGRTGELFF. The CDR3, as DNA: TGTGCTATAGCGGGAGGGCCGGGTCGCACCGGGGAGCTGTTTTTT.

This clonotype turned up a few times. V usage is TRBV20-1 and J usage is TRBJ2-1, with TRBD2 matching 11 bases. The CDR3 consists of 13 residues. V lost 6 bases and J lost 6; bases outside the gene matches: 4. CDR1 DFQATT and CDR2 SNEGSKA come from the germline V gene (reference sequence). DNA of the CDR3: TGCAGTGCCACTAGCGGGAGCCGCAATGAGCAGTTCTTC. This sequence encodes CSATSGSRNEQFF.

In its sample, this clonotype was seen a few times. This chain connects TRBV10-3 to TRBJ2-7, with 13 bases that match TRBD2. There are 17 residues in the CDR3. The J segment lost 0 bases and the V segment lost 0 bases, leaving 2 bases of the junction unmatched. Germline V gene data show CDR1 as ENHRY and CDR2 as SYGVKD. This CDR3 is CAISESTSGRSSYEQYF. DNA for the CDR3: TGTGCCATCAGTGAGTCGACTAGCGGGAGGAGCTCCTACGAGCAGTACTTC.

This clonotype was recorded many times. V usage is TRBV20-1 and J usage is TRBJ2-3; 11 nucleotides line up with TRBD2. The CDR3 extends over 15 amino acids. After removal of 5 bases from V and 1 base from J, the junction contained 5 bases not matched to a gene. Germline loops: CDR1 DFQATT, CDR2 SNEGSKA (reference sequence). CDR3 nucleotides: TGCAGTGCTTCACGACTAGCGGGACGCACAGATACGCAGTATTTT. It is translated as CSASRLAGRTDTQYF.

The chain couples TRBV29-1 to TRBJ2-5; TRBD1 is a possible D gene (6 bases). This CDR3 region has 15 residues. The germline V gene has CDR1 SQVTM and CDR2 ANQGSEA. Trimming cost V 3 bases and J 3 bases, with 17 bases left between them. The CDR3 sequence: CSVDGGQGLKETQYF. DNA for the CDR3: TGCAGCGTTGATGGAGGCCAGGGGCTCAAAGAGACCCAGTACTTC.

V usage is TRBV12-5 and J usage is TRBJ2-3, with 9 bases fitting TRBD2. The CDR3 consists of 16 residues. Germline V gene sequence: CDR1 LGHNT, CDR2 FRNRAP. J was trimmed by 3 bases and V by 7 bases; bases with no gene match: 11. CDR3 DNA sequence: TGTGCTAGTGCCCCGGGACTAGCAGAGAGTACAGATACGCAGTATTTT. It yields the protein CASAPGLAESTDTQYF.

The chain carries TRBV7-8 and TRBJ2-5; D remains unclear. The last part of the DNA fits TRBJ2-1 better; the J call may be wrong. Germline lookup yields CDR1 SGHVS and CDR2 FQNEAQ. The CDR3 has 11 amino acids. The CDR3 spells CASSLRDTQFF. CDR3 nucleotide sequence: TGTGCCAGCAGCTTACGAGACACGCAGTTCTTC.

This clonotype appeared a few times. For the CDR3, the DNA is TGCGCCAGCAGCCAAGTGGGGAGATCCGAGCAGTACTTC. Translation: CASSQVGRSEQYF. The chain carries TRBV4-1 and TRBJ2-7; tentative D call: TRBD2 (5 bases). Trimming took off 1 base at V and 6 bases at J, with 10 bases between the two ends. From germline, CDR1 is MGHRA and CDR2 YSYEKL. The length of the CDR3 is 13 residues.

V gene TRBV28 combines with J gene TRBJ2-7, with 7 nucleotides matching TRBD1. Trimming cost V 1 base and J 0 bases; bases outside gene matches: 3. From germline, CDR1 is MDHEN and CDR2 SYDVKM. The CDR3 has 15 residues. CDR3 region: CASSLSGQSSYEQYF. In nucleotides, the CDR3 is TGTGCCAGCAGTTTATCGGGACAGAGCTCCTACGAGCAGTACTTC.

The genes are TRBV18 and TRBJ2-4; TRBD1 agrees at 7 bases. The trim removed 1 base at V and 1 base at J, leaving 1 base unmatched. The CDR3 covers 15 residues. Germline lookup yields CDR1 KGHSH and CDR2 LQKENI. CDR3 bases: TGTGCCAGCTCACCACAGGGGGCCGCCAAAAACATTCAGTACTTC. Its translation: CASSPQGAAKNIQYF.

This clonotype has just a few counts. The chain joins TRBV12-3 or TRBV12-4 to TRBJ1-1; 7 bases are shared with TRBD1. This CDR3 is built from 14 residues. Trimming took 5 bases from V and 2 from J; bases not matched to a gene: 5. CDR3 sequence (DNA): TGTGCCAGCAGTATGGGGACAGTCAACACTGAAGCTTTCTTT. Amino acid sequence: CASSMGTVNTEAFF.

This clonotype has only a few counts. This rearrangement joins TRBV13 to TRBJ1-1; no clear D. V lost 2 bases and J 4 bases, leaving 8 bases between the germline ends. The CDR3 runs 13 residues. CDR1 and CDR2 from the germline V gene are PRHDT and FYEKMQ (reference sequence). The CDR3 DNA is TGTGCCAGCAGCTTACGTGGCTTCACTGAAGCTTTCTTT. This codes for CASSLRGFTEAFF.

This chain uses TRBV28 with TRBJ1-1, with 7 bases aligning to TRBD1. Germline V gene sequence: CDR1 MDHEN, CDR2 SYDVKM. The junction had 15 bases not matched to a gene; V was cut back by 7 bases and J by 4 bases. CDR3 length: 16 amino acids. CDR3 loop: CASTNQRPGGATEAFF. The CDR3, as DNA: TGTGCCAGCACCAATCAGAGGCCAGGGGGAGCCACTGAAGCTTTCTTT.

The rearrangement joins TRBV4-1 to TRBJ2-1; D remains unclear. This CDR3 is 18 amino acids long. Germline CDR1 MGHRA, CDR2 YSYEKL. V lost 2 bases and J lost 0, with 17 bases in between. CDR3: CASSQSLGGPSSYNEQFF. The CDR3 bases are TGCGCCAGCAGCCAATCTCTGGGCGGCCCGAGCTCCTACAATGAGCAGTTCTTC.

This clonotype was recorded a few times. The V and J genes are TRBV4-1 and TRBJ1-1; D call uncertain. This CDR3 comprises 13 residues. Trimming stripped 1 base from V and 3 bases from J, with 6 bases between. Germline assignment: CDR1 MGHRA and CDR2 YSYEKL. CDR3 loop: CASSQGGHTEAFF. CDR3 DNA: TGCGCCAGCAGCCAAGGCGGCCACACTGAAGCTTTCTTT.

The chain joins TRBV5-1 to TRBJ2-2; D remains unclear. Trimming shortened V by 0 bases and J by 1 base, and 10 bases separated the two germline ends. This CDR3 is 16 amino acids long. Germline CDR1 is SGHRS and CDR2 is YFSETQ. The CDR3 is CASSLGFPGNTGELFF. The DNA of the CDR3 is TGCGCCAGCAGCTTGGGATTCCCAGGGAACACCGGGGAGCTGTTTTTT.

V and J are TRBV20-1 and TRBJ2-7; TRBD2 aligns across 10 bases. Germline assignment: CDR1 DFQATT and CDR2 SNEGSKA (reference sequence). The ends lost 6 bases at V and 3 bases at J; junction bases unmatched: 2. The CDR3 is made up of 12 amino acids. CDR3 coding DNA: TGCAGTGCAACTAGCGGGGACTACGAGCAGTACTTC. Its protein product is CSATSGDYEQYF.

This clonotype was counted a few times. The gene calls are TRBV24-1 and TRBJ2-3; weak D call: TRBD2 (6 bases). CDR1 is KGHDR and CDR2 is SFDVKD in the germline V gene. V gave up 5 bases and J gave up 1 base, with 12 bases separating them. CDR3 size: 15 residues. CDR3 sequence: CATSGGGTGTDTQYF. The DNA of the CDR3 is TGTGCCACCAGTGGGGGCGGGACCGGCACAGATACGCAGTATTTT.